Detailed here is one T cell receptor (beta chain). Measured with immunoSEQ multiplex PCR; TCRdb has only the in-frame clones, and not every one. The sample carries about 240,000 clones, approximately 86% recorded once. The V end was cut by 0 bases, the J end by 9 bases, with 13 bases between. The CDR3 runs to 13 residues. The germline V gene encodes CDR1 SGHRS and CDR2 YFSETQ. The data belong to a study of blood T cell repertoires in COVID-19. Whole-study context: Material from acute and convalescent COVID-19 was sourced from the United States, Italy and Spain. T cells, B-cell-depleted T cells, or PBMCs supplied cDNA or gDNA.

Grouping used clinical history reported by participants in a survey and questionnaire. This TCR was recovered from a woman in her forties with acute COVID-19. V usage is TRBV5-1 and J usage is TRBJ2-7; weak D call: TRBD1 (7 bases). The sample comprised PBMCs or T cells enriched from blood (not recorded which). The CDR3 nucleotides read TGCGCCAGCAGCTTGGTTCAGGGGGGTCGGCAGTACTTC. It is translated as CASSLVQGGRQYF.